This T cell receptor beta chain was recovered during a study of blood T cell repertoires in COVID-19. Study overall: T cells, B-cell-depleted T cells, or PBMCs provided the cDNA or gDNA that served as material.

V gave up 4 bases and J gave up 4 bases, with 15 bases separating them. The CDR3 has 14 residues. Germline V gene data show CDR1 as SGHRS and CDR2 as YFSETQ. Profiling relied on immunoSEQ multiplex PCR, and the TCRdb table lists in-frame clones only, not all of them. This sample has around 170,000 clones, with about 80% found just once. Sequencing was carried out using PBMCs or T cells enriched from blood (not recorded which). This TCR was recovered from a man in his forties or fifties who had recovered from COVID-19. The V and J genes are TRBV5-1 and TRBJ2-7; D possibly corresponds to TRBD1 (5 bases). CDR3 loop: CASSPQGLGYEQYF. For the CDR3, the DNA is TGCGCCAGCAGCCCCCAGGGTTTGGGGTACGAGCAGTACTTC.